A single T cell receptor (beta chain) is shown here with its context. Repertoires were generated with immunoSEQ multiplex PCR, while TCRdb's copy carries only in-frame clones and drops some. The table lists about 100,000 clones, 65% to 75% of them singletons, with about 5.9% in the top ten. This sample was included in a study of blood T cell repertoires in COVID-19. On the study more broadly: Material from acute and convalescent COVID-19 was sourced from the United States, Italy and Spain. In each case, the material was cDNA or gDNA derived from T cells, B-cell-depleted T cells, or PBMCs.

The CDR3 is 15 residues long. This receptor was identified in a man older than 75 with acute or convalescent COVID-19. Input material: peripheral blood. The chain has TRBV21-1 and TRBJ1-1; the listed D gene, TRBD1, was not tested against the DNA. TRBV21-1 is reported as a pseudogene. CDR3 coding DNA: TGTGCCAGCCCGATCGGGACAGGACGAGGTACTGAAGCTTTCTTT. Translation gives CASPIGTGRGTEAFF.